This T cell receptor (beta chain) comes out of a study of technical replicates of blood from a handful of donors. Only in-frame clones appear in the TCRdb table, and some are missing; sequencing was by immunoSEQ multiplex PCR. The repertoire holds tens of thousands of clones, with about 96% as singletons. The CDR3 is made up of 16 amino acids. V was pared by 5 bases and J by 3 bases, with 17 bases between. Per germline, CDR1 LNHDA and CDR2 SQIVND (reference sequence). This sequence joins TRBV19 and TRBJ1-5; no firm D call. Sequenced material: T cells isolated from PBMCs. The clonotype originates from a human donor in good health. As DNA, the CDR3 is TGTGCCAGTAGTCTACGGGAAGTTACTAACAATCAGCCCCAGCATTTT. Protein product: CASSLREVTNNQPQHF.